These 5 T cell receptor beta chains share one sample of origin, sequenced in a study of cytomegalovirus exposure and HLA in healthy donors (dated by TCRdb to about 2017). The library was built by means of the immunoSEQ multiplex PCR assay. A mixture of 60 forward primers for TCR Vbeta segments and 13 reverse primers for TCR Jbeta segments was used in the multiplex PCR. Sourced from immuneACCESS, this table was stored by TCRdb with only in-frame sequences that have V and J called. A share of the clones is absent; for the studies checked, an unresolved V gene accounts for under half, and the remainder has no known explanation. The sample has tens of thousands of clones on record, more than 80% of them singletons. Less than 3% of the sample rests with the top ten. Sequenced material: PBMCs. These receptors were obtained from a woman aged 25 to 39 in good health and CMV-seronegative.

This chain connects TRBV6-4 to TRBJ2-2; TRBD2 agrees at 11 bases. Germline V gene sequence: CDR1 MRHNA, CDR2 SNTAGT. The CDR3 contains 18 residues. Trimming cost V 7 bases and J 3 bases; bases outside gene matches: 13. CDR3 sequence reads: CASTTGPSGGTYTGELFF. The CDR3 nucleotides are TGTGCCAGCACCACGGGGCCTAGCGGGGGGACCTACACCGGGGAGCTGTTTTTT.

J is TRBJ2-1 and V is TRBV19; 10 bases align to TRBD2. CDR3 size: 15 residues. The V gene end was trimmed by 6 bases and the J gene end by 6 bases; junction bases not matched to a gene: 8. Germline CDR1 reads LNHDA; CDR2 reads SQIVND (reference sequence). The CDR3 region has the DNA TGTGCCAGTAGCCTGCTAGCGGGGGACCCCAATGAGCAGTTCTTC. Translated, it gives CASSLLAGDPNEQFF.

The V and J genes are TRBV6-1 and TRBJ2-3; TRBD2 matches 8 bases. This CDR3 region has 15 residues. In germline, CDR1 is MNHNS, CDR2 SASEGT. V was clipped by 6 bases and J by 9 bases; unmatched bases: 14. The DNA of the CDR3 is TGTGCCAGCAGGAGAATTGCTAGCGGGCCTTCAACGCAGTATTTT. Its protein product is CASRRIASGPSTQYF.

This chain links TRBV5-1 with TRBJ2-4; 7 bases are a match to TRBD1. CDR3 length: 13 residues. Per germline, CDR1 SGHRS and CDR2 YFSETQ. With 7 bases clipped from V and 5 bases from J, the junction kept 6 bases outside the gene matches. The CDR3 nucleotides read TGCGCCAGCGGCCTAGGGACAGAAAACATTCAGTACTTC. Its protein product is CASGLGTENIQYF.

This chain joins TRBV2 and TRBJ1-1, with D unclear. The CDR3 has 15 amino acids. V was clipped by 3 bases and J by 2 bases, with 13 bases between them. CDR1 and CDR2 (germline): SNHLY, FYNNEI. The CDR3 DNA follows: TGTGCCAGCAGTGACCCAAAAGGAGTAAACACTGAAGCTTTCTTT. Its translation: CASSDPKGVNTEAFF.